This is a list of T cell receptor beta chains from one sample in a study of blood T cell repertoires in COVID-19. Profiling relied on immunoSEQ multiplex PCR, and the TCRdb table lists in-frame clones only, not all of them. The table lists roughly 250,000 clones, about 80% of them singletons. The specimen was peripheral blood. Receptors originate from an elderly woman with acute or convalescent COVID-19. Both conserved end residues are trimmed from each CDR3. Fields, in order: J gene, V gene, D gene, CDR3 protein. The D gene is left open where the match is weak.

>TRBJ1-5|TRBV24-1|TRBD1
ATSRDRVDQPQH
>TRBJ2-1|TRBV19|TRBD2
ASSSPGTSGGNEQF
>TRBJ2-3|TRBV15|-
ATSQKTGASTDTQY
>TRBJ2-7|TRBV2|TRBD1
ASRRDRGPSEQY
>TRBJ2-7|TRBV7-9|-
ASRTGGREQY
>TRBJ2-1|TRBV12-5|TRBD2
ASAPTSGGPAYINEQF
>TRBJ2-7|TRBV25-1|-
ASSRAGQPYEQY
>TRBJ2-7|TRBV1|-
TSSQDGQVYEQY
>TRBJ2-7|TRBV11-2|TRBD1
ASSLNRGTYEQY
>TRBJ2-2|TRBV2|TRBD1
ASSNRGPGELF
>TRBJ2-7|TRBV10-3|TRBD2
AISGSGVGEQY
>TRBJ1-4|TRBV9|TRBD1
ASSVGQGEKLF
>TRBJ1-5|TRBV19|-
ASSPTDSNQPQH
>TRBJ1-3|TRBV5-1|TRBD1
ASSAGQILNTIY
>TRBJ1-5|TRBV30|-
AWSGGLDQPQH
>TRBJ1-6|TRBV18|-
ASSWGVDSPLH
>TRBJ2-3|TRBV28|TRBD2
ASGGTSGKTDTQY
>TRBJ1-2|TRBV12-3/TRBV12-4|-
ASSLREGYGYT
>TRBJ2-7|TRBV4-2|TRBD1
ASRDRETSYEQY
>TRBJ1-1|TRBV6-5|-
ASISTLDSYTEAF
>TRBJ1-3|TRBV2|-
ASSEHSGNTIY
>TRBJ1-2|TRBV18|-
ASSPEENYGYT
>TRBJ2-7|TRBV28|TRBD2
ASSLGGGASGAYEQY
>TRBJ1-4|TRBV2|TRBD1
ASSATGGMGEKLF
>TRBJ1-5|TRBV27|TRBD1
ASSSTFSTGTNQPQH
>TRBJ2-3|TRBV19|TRBD1
ASTDRGRSTDTQY
>TRBJ1-2|TRBV28|-
ASSAGHYGYT
>TRBJ1-2|TRBV18|TRBD1
ASSAGKTGTDRGYT
>TRBJ1-1|TRBV6-5|-
ASSFKGGDTEAF
>TRBJ1-5|TRBV4-1|TRBD1
ASSQPGTGAPNQPQH
>TRBJ2-5|TRBV7-2|-
ASSLEASFYETQY
>TRBJ1-1|TRBV18|-
ASSPELKMNTEAF